The next 26 T cell receptor beta chains were all read from a single sample in a study of CD8+ T cells in alopecia areata. It was cDNA, reverse transcribed from extracted RNA, that served as the sequencing template. Measured with immunoSEQ multiplex PCR; TCRdb has only the in-frame clones, and not every one. The sample yields approximately 210,000 clones, around three fifths seen once. Treatment denoted: oral pan-JAK inhibitor, 5-10 mg twice daily. The sequencing used CD4+ T cells sorted from blood, collected around week 49, from a patient treated with tofacitinib. The source of these receptors is a human donor with alopecia areata.

The chain recombines TRBV29-1 with TRBJ1-1, with 7 nucleotides matching TRBD1. Germline trimming cut 8 bases from V and 7 bases from J; bases unmatched to any gene: 7. Germline V CDR1 and CDR2: SQVTM, ANQGSEA. CDR3 length: 11 amino acids. This chain's CDR3 is CSPDRVNEAFF. DNA for the CDR3: TGCAGCCCAGACAGGGTGAATGAAGCTTTCTTT.

In its sample, this clone was seen a few times. This chain uses TRBV19 with TRBJ1-4, with a weak D call TRBD1 (5 bases). Trimming cost V 4 bases and J 14 bases, with 26 bases left between them. This CDR3 region has 16 residues. The germline gives CDR1 LNHDA, CDR2 SQIVND (reference sequence). CDR3 in DNA: TGTGCCAGTAGTAGGGGACCGGGACGACCCCCTGGGCACCTGTTTTTT. Translated, it gives CASSRGPGRPPGHLFF.

This chain uses TRBV5-6 with TRBJ2-7; possibly TRBD1 for D (5 bases). Trimming removed 7 bases from V and 2 bases from J, with 7 bases in between. This CDR3 is 11 amino acids long. Per germline, CDR1 SGHDT and CDR2 YYEEEE. CDR3 nucleotides: TGTGCCAGCCTCAGGGCCTACGAGCAGTACTTC. This codes for CASLRAYEQYF.

The chain is built from TRBV5-8 and TRBJ2-5; the D gene could be TRBD1 or TRBD2 (7 bases each). Deletions cut 4 bases from V and 3 bases from J, with 16 bases between. Germline V lookup: CDR1 SGHTS, CDR2 YDEGEE. The CDR3 runs 15 residues. The CDR3 region is CASSQGGLVEETQYF. CDR3 coding DNA: TGTGCCAGCAGCCAGGGGGGGTTGGTGGAAGAGACCCAGTACTTC.

Regarding this clone: This may stem from a read error, because a much larger clone lies one nucleotide away. The chain combines TRBV2 with TRBJ2-3; no clear D. The V end was cut by 8 bases, the J end by 1 base, with 1 base between. CDR1 SNHLY and CDR2 FYNNEI come from the germline V gene. This CDR3 is 10 amino acids long. CDR3 residues: CASCTDTQYF. DNA of the CDR3: TGTGCCAGCTGCACAGATACGCAGTATTTT.

The chain links TRBV15 to TRBJ2-4; 7 positions match TRBD1. Germline values: CDR1 LNHNV, CDR2 YYDKDF (reference sequence). The CDR3 runs 15 residues. V lost 5 bases and J lost 7; bases outside the gene matches: 11. The CDR3 is CATSPAGQVRNIQYF. For the CDR3, the DNA is TGTGCCACCAGCCCCGCCGGACAGGTACGGAACATTCAGTACTTC.

This clone was recorded a few times. The rearrangement uses TRBV10-3 and TRBJ1-6; D is ambiguous. This CDR3 region has 14 residues. The germline V gene has CDR1 ENHRY and CDR2 SYGVKD. The V and J ends lost 2 bases and 6 bases respectively, with 8 bases between them. Here the CDR3 DNA reads TGTGCCATCAGTGAGGTTGGCCCTAATTCACCCCTCCACTTT. This sequence encodes CAISEVGPNSPLHF.

The chain joins TRBV7-2 to TRBJ2-6; 9 bases fit TRBD1. CDR3 length: 17 residues. V gave up 3 bases and J gave up 4 bases; unmatched junction bases: 7. CDR1 and CDR2 from the germline V gene are SGHTA and FQGNSA. Here the CDR3 reads CASSFEDRGGGANVLTF. The CDR3 coding sequence is TGTGCCAGCAGCTTTGAGGACAGGGGCGGCGGGGCCAACGTCCTGACTTTC.

The genes are TRBV6-6 and TRBJ2-5, with D perhaps matching TRBD2 (6 bases). V was clipped by 6 bases and J by 5 bases, with 13 bases between them. The CDR3 is made up of 13 amino acids. CDR1 and CDR2 from the germline V gene are MNHNY and SVGAGI (reference sequence). This CDR3 is CASSSGRLETQYF. DNA for the CDR3: TGTGCCAGCAGCAGCGGGCGGCTGGAGACCCAGTACTTC.

This clone turned up a few times. In DNA form, the CDR3 reads TGTGCCAGCAGTGAGGCTAGCGGGGGTGGAAATACGCAGTATTTT. Its protein is CASSEASGGGNTQYF. The chain carries TRBV6-1 and TRBJ2-3, with 10 bases identical to TRBD2. This CDR3 spans 15 amino acids. V was clipped by 3 bases and J by 7 bases; unmatched bases: 7. Per germline, CDR1 MNHNS and CDR2 SASEGT.

The chain recombines TRBV7-2 with TRBJ1-2; D gene unclear. Trimming stripped 5 bases from V and 8 bases from J, with 12 bases between. The CDR3 is 12 residues long. The germline gives CDR1 SGHTA, CDR2 FQGNSA. CDR3 bases: TGTGCCAGCAGCCCGGACTTCGTAGGCTACACCTTC. This sequence encodes CASSPDFVGYTF.

The chain joins TRBV7-2 to TRBJ2-3; TRBD1 agrees at 8 bases. Germline values: CDR1 SGHTA, CDR2 FQGNSA. The CDR3 runs to 14 residues. The ends lost 1 base at V and 5 bases at J; junction bases unmatched: 2. CDR3 region: CASSLGRGRDTQYF. As DNA, the CDR3 is TGTGCCAGCAGCTTAGGCAGGGGGCGAGATACGCAGTATTTT.

A note on this clone: At one of its ends the junction is not consistent with the germline gene, which may arise from a read error. The CDR3 is CSARRGSLVF. DNA for the CDR3: TGCAGTGCTAGGAGGGGTAGTTTAGTCTTC. V is TRBV20-1 and J is TRBJ2-1; D assignment may be TRBD1 or TRBD2 (5 bases each). CDR3 length: 10 residues. The germline V gene encodes CDR1 DFQATT and CDR2 SNEGSKA (reference sequence).

A note on this clone: At one end the junction does not follow the germline gene, possibly because of a read error. The gene calls are TRBV2 and TRBJ2-7; D possibly corresponds to TRBD1 (6 bases). The length of the CDR3 is 12 residues. Germline V CDR1 and CDR2: SNHLY, FYNNEI. CDR3 in amino acids: CASSEANRVSAF. The CDR3 nucleotides read TGTGCCAGCAGTGAGGCAAACAGGGTTTCTGCCTTC.

The chain has TRBV6-1 and TRBJ1-2; D gene ambiguous. Per germline, CDR1 MNHNS and CDR2 SASEGT. Deletions cut 1 base from V and 3 bases from J, with 6 bases between. This CDR3 has 13 residues. The CDR3: CASSEDSDYGYTF. The CDR3 nucleotides read TGTGCCAGCAGTGAAGACAGTGACTATGGCTACACCTTC.

The gene calls are TRBV29-1 and TRBJ2-7; D may be TRBD1 or TRBD2 (6 bases each). There are 12 residues in the CDR3. V gave up 7 bases and J gave up 7 bases, with 17 bases separating them. Germline assignment: CDR1 SQVTM and CDR2 ANQGSEA. The CDR3 DNA reads as TGCAGCGCCGGGGTAGGGGGGAAGGAGCAGTACTTC. It encodes CSAGVGGKEQYF.

The CDR3 nucleotides read TGTGCCACCAGCACGGCAGTTAATCAGCCCCAGCATTTT. It specifies CATSTAVNQPQHF. The chain employs TRBV15 and TRBJ1-5, with D hard to call. The CDR3 length is 13 residues. CDR1 and CDR2 (germline): LNHNV, YYDKDF (reference sequence). The V end was cut by 4 bases, the J end by 4 bases, with 8 bases between.

V usage is TRBV29-1 and J usage is TRBJ2-2, with unresolved D. Germline V gene lookup returns CDR1 SQVTM and CDR2 ANQGSEA. The CDR3 runs 13 residues. V lost 6 bases and J 3 bases, leaving 11 bases between the germline ends. The CDR3 loop reads CSVSGYHTGELFF. The CDR3, as DNA: TGCAGCGTATCAGGATATCACACCGGGGAGCTGTTTTTT.

The chain combines TRBV18 with TRBJ2-5, with TRBD2 matching over 8 bases. There are 13 residues in the CDR3. The V gene end was trimmed by 3 bases and the J gene end by 5 bases; junction bases not matched to a gene: 2. CDR1 and CDR2 (germline): KGHSH, LQKENI. DNA of the CDR3: TGTGCCAGCTCACCCGCTAGCGGGGAGACCCAGTACTTC. It translates to CASSPASGETQYF.

V usage is TRBV5-1 and J usage is TRBJ1-1, with D tentatively TRBD1 (5 bases). Trimming left V 4 bases short and J 1 base short, with 14 bases between. This CDR3 is built from 15 residues. Looked up from germline, CDR1 is SGHRS and CDR2 is YFSETQ. CDR3 DNA sequence: TGCGCCAGCAGCGGAGGGACCTTTAGGAACACTGAAGCTTTCTTT. Translated: CASSGGTFRNTEAFF.

V usage is TRBV5-1 and J usage is TRBJ2-5; tentatively, D is TRBD2 (5 bases). Germline loops: CDR1 SGHRS, CDR2 YFSETQ. V was clipped by 5 bases and J by 2 bases, with 16 bases between them. This CDR3 contains 15 residues. The CDR3: CASSVPGREQETQYF. The CDR3 coding sequence is TGCGCCAGCAGTGTACCAGGAAGGGAGCAAGAGACCCAGTACTTC. The entire variable domain, with the rest obtained from reference TRBV5-1 and TRBJ2-5, is as follows: KAGVTQTPRYLIKTRGQQVTLSCSPISGHRSVSWYQQTPGQGLQFLFEYFSETQRNKGNFPGRFSGRQFSNSRSEMNVSTLELGDSALYLCASSVPGREQETQYFGPGTRLLVL.

This clone occurred a few times. The rearrangement joins TRBV29-1 to TRBJ2-5; D might be TRBD1 (6 bases). The V gene lost 8 bases and the J gene lost 4 bases, with 20 bases spanning the gap. The CDR3 covers 14 residues. Germline V gene sequence: CDR1 SQVTM, CDR2 ANQGSEA. CDR3 amino acids: CSLKPGHWGETQYF. CDR3 coding DNA: TGCAGCCTCAAGCCGGGACATTGGGGAGAGACCCAGTACTTC.

The V call is TRBV5-1, the J call TRBJ2-3; TRBD2 matches at 10 bases. This CDR3 spans 15 amino acids. The ends lost 1 base at V and 1 base at J; junction bases unmatched: 0. CDR1 SGHRS and CDR2 YFSETQ come from the germline V gene. Here the CDR3 reads CASSLLAGGTDTQYF. The CDR3 DNA follows: TGCGCCAGCAGCTTGCTAGCGGGGGGCACAGATACGCAGTATTTT.

The chain employs TRBV23-1 and TRBJ1-1; tentative D call: TRBD1 (6 bases). TRBV23-1 is an ORF, with its function uncertain. This CDR3 contains 12 residues. Trimming shortened V by 7 bases and J by 7 bases, and 13 bases separated the two germline ends. CDR3 DNA: TGCGCCAGCAAGAAGTTGACAGGTGAAGCTTTCTTT. This gives the protein CASKKLTGEAFF.

This clone was counted a few times. J is TRBJ2-5 and V is TRBV30; 8 bases match TRBD2. The CDR3 is 14 residues long. Germline V gene lookup returns CDR1 GTSNPN and CDR2 SVGIG (reference sequence). Trimming cost V 0 bases and J 2 bases; bases outside gene matches: 2. The CDR3 DNA reads as TGTGCCTGGAGTGTAACTAGCGGACAAGAGACCCAGTACTTC. Its translation: CAWSVTSGQETQYF.

The chain combines TRBV7-9 with TRBJ2-6; 9 nucleotides match TRBD1. There are 18 residues in the CDR3. Looked up from germline, CDR1 is SEHNR and CDR2 is FQNEAQ (reference sequence). Losses at the gene ends were 7 bases for V and 0 bases for J; bases not matched to a gene: 10. CDR3 loop: CASTLLTGGVSGANVLTF. CDR3 nucleotide sequence: TGTGCCAGCACCCTACTGACAGGGGGAGTCTCTGGGGCCAACGTCCTGACTTTC.